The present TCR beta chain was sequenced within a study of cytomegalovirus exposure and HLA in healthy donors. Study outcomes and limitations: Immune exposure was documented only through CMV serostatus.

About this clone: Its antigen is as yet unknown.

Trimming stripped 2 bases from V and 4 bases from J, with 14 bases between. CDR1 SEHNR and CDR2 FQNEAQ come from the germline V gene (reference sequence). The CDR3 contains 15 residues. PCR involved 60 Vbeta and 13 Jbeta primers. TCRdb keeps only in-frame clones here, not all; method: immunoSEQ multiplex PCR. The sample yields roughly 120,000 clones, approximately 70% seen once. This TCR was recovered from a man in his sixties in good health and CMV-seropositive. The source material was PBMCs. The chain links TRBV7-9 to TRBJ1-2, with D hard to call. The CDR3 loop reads CASSLSRTSGYGYTF. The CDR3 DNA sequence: TGTGCCAGCAGCTTATCAAGGACTTCGGGCTATGGCTACACCTTC.